The entry that follows covers one T cell receptor beta chain sequence. Its antigen is undetermined. These data are taken from a study of vaccination and CD4 T cells after COVID-19. Turning to the study itself: Investigators stimulated cells with overlapping spike peptides drawn from SARS-CoV-2, HCoV-NL63, HCoV-OC43 and HCoV-229E.

Described treatment: roughly nine-day PBMC culture with coronavirus spike peptide pools or control peptides (ViraFEST assay). ViraFEST used peptide pools to expand antigen-specific T cells, then sequenced TCRs. Half the medium was exchanged for fresh IL-2 medium on days 3 and 7. Oncomine TCR Beta short-read sequencing was applied to DNA from cultured CD4+ T cells. TCRdb re-called the PCR reads through MiXCR, storing one row per CDR3 protein. The table lists roughly 22,000 distinct CDR3 sequences, around 62% of them singletons, with roughly 8% in the top ten. The sample comprised CD4+ T cells from blood, cultured in vitro. The receptor's source is a human donor who had recovered from COVID-19.

The CDR3, as DNA: TGTGCCAGTAGGGGGGGACTACAAACCACCGGGGAGCTGTTTTTT. It specifies CASRGGLQTTGELFF. This chain joins TRBV6-1 and TRBJ2-2, with D possibly TRBD2 on 7 matching bases. CDR3 size: 15 residues. Between the trimmed V and J ends, which lost 9 bases and 4 bases, there was a span of 18 bases. Germline lookup yields CDR1 MNHNS and CDR2 SASEGT.